This T cell receptor (beta chain) was documented in a study of breast tumors, draining lymph nodes, adjacent tissues. Broader study findings: Luminal-like breast cancer showed significantly higher tumor–nontumor repertoire similarity than basal-like.

TCRdb reprocessed the multiplex PCR reads via MiXCR and lists one record per CDR3 protein. This table has roughly 86,000 distinct CDR3 sequences, roughly a fifth appearing once. This CDR3 region has 13 residues. Germline lookup yields CDR1 LGHDT and CDR2 YNNKEL (reference sequence). V was clipped by 11 bases and J by 1 base; unmatched bases: 3. Samples came from axillary lymph nodes draining the breast cancer. Notes on this clonotype: Its specificity is unknown.

The sequence derives from a female donor with breast cancer. Some clones in this sample may be carry-over from other donors' samples. Source material: axillary lymph node tissue. The chain combines TRBV3-1 with TRBJ2-2; 8 nucleotides agree with TRBD1. Here the CDR3 DNA reads TGTGCCGGCGGGACAGGGAACACCGGGGAGCTGTTTTTT. Protein sequence: CAGGTGNTGELFF.